These T cell receptor beta chains were read from a single sample in a study of shared clonotypes between healthy human individuals. The data were produced by immunoSEQ multiplex PCR, yet TCRdb's version contains in-frame clones alone and is incomplete. This table holds about 460,000 clones, approximately 80% found once. The source material was PBMCs. The receptors shown here come from a woman in her 40s in good health. Some clones in this sample may be carry-over from other donors' samples. Both conserved end residues are part of each CDR3. The order of the fields is J gene, V gene, clone size, D gene, CDR3 protein, CDR3 DNA. A D gene is named only where the DNA matches it firmly. Clone size is stated in some rows and not others, as once, few, many or a class when expanded.

TRBJ2-7 | TRBV18 | - | - | CASRIGIIPYEQYF | TGTGCCAGCAGGATAGGGATTATTCCCTACGAGCAGTACTTC
TRBJ2-7 | TRBV7-9 | - | - | CASSLVLLGAFYEQYF | TGTGCCAGCAGCTTAGTTCTCCTCGGGGCCTTCTACGAGCAGTACTTC
TRBJ1-2 | TRBV6-5 | - | - | CASSYQGGSGYTF | TGTGCCAGCAGTTATCAGGGAGGATCTGGCTACACCTTC
TRBJ2-1 | TRBV5-4 | - | TRBD2 | CASSSGLAGVNEQFF | TGTGCCAGCAGCTCTGGACTAGCGGGAGTCAATGAGCAGTTCTTC
TRBJ1-2 | TRBV10-1 | - | - | CASLQGSRGYGYTF | TGCGCCAGCCTTCAAGGGAGCCGGGGCTATGGCTACACCTTC
TRBJ1-5 | TRBV4-1 | few | TRBD1 | CASSHGQGNQPQHF | TGCGCCAGCAGCCATGGACAGGGAAATCAGCCCCAGCATTTT
TRBJ2-2 | TRBV14 | - | - | CASSQVGARVNTGELFF | TGTGCCAGCAGCCAAGTAGGGGCGCGGGTTAACACCGGGGAGCTGTTTTTT
TRBJ1-2 | TRBV27 | - | - | CASSFRGGIGYGYTF | TGTGCCAGCAGTTTTCGGGGAGGGATTGGCTATGGCTACACCTTC
TRBJ1-4 | TRBV19 | - | - | CASSASGGILFF | TGTGCCAGTAGTGCCTCGGGAGGCATACTGTTTTTT
TRBJ2-1 | TRBV28 | - | TRBD1 | CAIGQGVRNEQFF | TGTGCCATTGGGCAGGGGGTGAGGAATGAGCAGTTCTTC
TRBJ1-1 | TRBV5-1 | - | - | CASSLNRAEVGEAFF | TGCGCCAGCAGCTTGAATCGGGCGGAGGTGGGTGAAGCTTTCTTT
TRBJ2-5 | TRBV27 | - | TRBD2 | CASSSPSGPQETQYF | TGTGCCAGCAGTTCCCCTAGCGGGCCCCAAGAGACCCAGTACTTC
TRBJ2-7 | TRBV7-8 | - | - | CASSLVSVLTSSEQYF | TGTGCCAGCAGCTTAGTTTCAGTCTTGACTTCTAGCGAGCAGTACTTC
TRBJ2-3 | TRBV19 | - | TRBD1 | CASSPHRGVLADTQYF | TGTGCCAGTAGTCCTCACAGGGGTGTATTGGCAGATACGCAGTATTTT
TRBJ2-2 | TRBV29-1 | few | - | CSVEDPLGNRRGTGELFF | TGCAGCGTTGAAGATCCATTAGGCAACAGGCGCGGCACCGGGGAGCTGTTTTTT
TRBJ2-7 | TRBV27 | many | TRBD1 | CASSLWDRTYEQYF | TGTGCCAGCAGTCTGTGGGACAGAACCTACGAGCAGTACTTC
TRBJ1-2 | TRBV5-6 | - | TRBD1 | CASSRQGPGYTF | TGTGCCAGCAGTAGACAGGGTCCTGGCTACACCTTC
TRBJ2-3 | TRBV5-1 | - | TRBD2 | CASSLTGTSGYTSTDTQYF | TGCGCCAGCAGCCTCACGGGGACTAGCGGGTATACTAGCACAGATACGCAGTATTTT
TRBJ2-3 | TRBV28 | - | TRBD2 | CASSSPGRASTDTQYF | TGTGCCAGCAGTTCACCCGGGAGGGCTAGCACAGATACGCAGTATTTT
TRBJ2-1 | TRBV7-9 | - | TRBD2 | CASTTGLAGGAEQFF | TGTGCCAGCACCACGGGGTTAGCGGGAGGGGCTGAGCAGTTCTTC
TRBJ2-1 | TRBV4-2 | - | - | CASSQESGAGYNEQFF | TGTGCCAGCAGCCAAGAAAGCGGAGCCGGCTACAATGAGCAGTTCTTC
TRBJ1-2 | TRBV9 | - | TRBD1 | CASSEIQGAQAGYTF | TGTGCCAGCAGCGAAATACAGGGGGCGCAAGCTGGCTACACCTTC
TRBJ2-2 | TRBV27 | - | TRBD1 | CASSARTGAITGELFF | TGTGCCAGCAGTGCGAGGACAGGGGCGATCACCGGGGAGCTGTTTTTT
TRBJ2-7 | TRBV15 | - | - | CATSRVGIYEQYF | TGTGCCACCAGCAGAGTAGGGATTTACGAGCAGTACTTC